The 15 T cell receptor beta chains below all came from one sample that was sequenced in a study of Ad26.COV2.S vaccination and SARS-CoV-2 variants. Sequenced by immunoSEQ multiplex PCR; TCRdb stores in-frame clones only, minus some. Among fewer than 400,000 clones listed, roughly nine tenths were seen once. Sample treatment: 19 received Ad26.COV2.S at low or high dose, single or two shots; several received placebo; per-sample allocation not given. Repertoires come from day 63 after the first vaccine or placebo injection. The material sequenced was peripheral blood, taken in a trial of Ad26.COV2.S vaccine versus placebo. These receptors came from a person aged 18 to 65 who received the Ad26.COV2.S COVID-19 vaccine or a placebo.

This clone has a handful of counts. V usage is TRBV6-5 and J usage is TRBJ1-1; D gene uncertain. Per germline, CDR1 MNHEY and CDR2 SVGAGI. The CDR3 loop spans 13 amino acids. Trimming stripped 0 bases from V and 2 bases from J, with 4 bases between. CDR3 sequence (DNA): TGTGCCAGCAGTTACTCAATTAACACTGAAGCTTTCTTT. This codes for CASSYSINTEAFF.

This rearrangement joins TRBV11-3 to TRBJ1-6; 8 nucleotides align to TRBD1. The V gene end was trimmed by 1 base and the J gene end by 7 bases; junction bases not matched to a gene: 6. The germline gives CDR1 SGHNT, CDR2 YENEEA. This CDR3 comprises 16 residues. CDR3: CASSLVGQGFNSPLHF. The CDR3 DNA sequence: TGTGCCAGCAGCTTAGTCGGACAGGGATTCAATTCACCCCTCCACTTT.

This rearrangement joins TRBV5-6 to TRBJ2-7; 7 positions agree with TRBD2. Germline loops: CDR1 SGHDT, CDR2 YYEEEE. The CDR3 covers 15 residues. The V and J ends lost 4 bases and 5 bases, in that order; junction bases with no gene match: 12. The CDR3 sequence: CASSPRGGVPHEQYF. The CDR3 DNA reads TGTGCCAGCAGCCCAAGGGGAGGGGTCCCCCACGAGCAGTACTTC.

The chain recombines TRBV5-4 with TRBJ1-1; D is undetermined. V lost 5 bases and J lost 3, with 11 bases in between. This CDR3 is built from 13 residues. CDR1 is SGHNT and CDR2 is YYREEE in the germline V gene (reference sequence). The DNA of the CDR3 is TGTGCCAGCAGTAGGCCGCCTTACACTGAAGCTTTCTTT. Protein product: CASSRPPYTEAFF.

This clone is a singleton in its sample. The chain joins TRBV5-1 to TRBJ1-1; weak D call: TRBD1 (5 bases). The CDR3 length is 14 residues. The germline gives CDR1 SGHRS, CDR2 YFSETQ. The germline V and J ends were trimmed by 1 base and 3 bases, with 10 bases remaining between them. The CDR3 reads CASSLPGLHTEAFF. The CDR3, as DNA: TGCGCCAGCAGCTTGCCGGGGCTACACACTGAAGCTTTCTTT. The full variable domain, rest sourced from reference TRBV5-1 and TRBJ1-1, is KAGVTQTPRYLIKTRGQQVTLSCSPISGHRSVSWYQQTPGQGLQFLFEYFSETQRNKGNFPGRFSGRQFSNSRSEMNVSTLELGDSALYLCASSLPGLHTEAFFGQGTRLTVV.

This chain links TRBV28 with TRBJ1-2; 7 nucleotides align to TRBD1. The CDR3 length is 14 residues. V dropped 3 bases and J dropped 7; count of bases not matched to a gene: 8. Germline V CDR1 and CDR2: MDHEN, SYDVKM. The CDR3 DNA reads as TGTGCCAGCAGTTTCCCCGACCCAGGGGGTGGCTACACCTTC. Residues: CASSFPDPGGGYTF.

The rearrangement joins TRBV5-8 to TRBJ1-1; 7 bases line up with TRBD1. Germline V gene sequence: CDR1 SGHTS, CDR2 YDEGEE. V shed 5 bases and J 10 bases; nucleotides not matched to a gene: 11. CDR3 length: 13 residues. CDR3 amino acids: CASRKLEGAGAFF. CDR3 DNA sequence: TGTGCCAGCAGGAAACTGGAGGGGGCCGGAGCTTTCTTT.

The rearrangement uses TRBV12-3 or TRBV12-4 and TRBJ2-2; the D is unclear. The CDR3 has 13 residues. V was pared by 4 bases and J by 4 bases, with 7 bases between. The CDR3 DNA sequence: TGTGCCAGCAGTTGGGAAACCACCGGGGAGCTGTTTTTT. This encodes CASSWETTGELFF.

This clone was found a few times. The rearrangement joins TRBV7-9 to TRBJ2-7; weak D call: TRBD2 (6 bases). The CDR3 runs 14 residues. Germline lookup yields CDR1 SEHNR and CDR2 FQNEAQ (reference sequence). V lost 2 bases and J 2 bases, leaving 10 bases between the germline ends. The CDR3 loop reads CASSLRGLPYEQYF. CDR3 in DNA: TGTGCCAGCAGCTTAAGGGGACTTCCCTACGAGCAGTACTTC.

The rearrangement links TRBV18 to TRBJ1-5; possibly TRBD1 for D (6 bases). This CDR3 spans 14 amino acids. Trimming stripped 6 bases from V and 1 base from J, with 10 bases between. The germline V gene encodes CDR1 KGHSH and CDR2 LQKENI. The CDR3 sequence: CASSRQESNQPQHF. The DNA for the CDR3 is TGTGCCAGCTCTAGACAGGAAAGCAATCAGCCCCAGCATTTT.

The genes are TRBV5-4 and TRBJ2-3, with a weak D call TRBD1 (5 bases). The CDR3 has 15 amino acids. V was trimmed by 0 bases and J by 2 bases, leaving 10 bases between them. Germline CDR1 SGHNT, CDR2 YYREEE (reference sequence). The CDR3 DNA follows: TGTGCCAGCAGCTTGGGGAGACAGCCCACAGATACGCAGTATTTT. The encoded protein is CASSLGRQPTDTQYF.

This chain links TRBV19 with TRBJ2-1, with a tentative D call TRBD2 (5 bases). The V gene's germline CDR1 is LNHDA and CDR2 SQIVND (reference sequence). This CDR3 comprises 16 residues. V lost 5 bases, J lost 0 bases, and 14 bases lay in between. The CDR3 loop reads CASSSRTGSSYNEQFF. For the CDR3, the DNA is TGTGCCAGTAGTTCTCGGACGGGGAGCTCCTACAATGAGCAGTTCTTC.

J is TRBJ2-7 and V is TRBV6-5; D is unresolved. CDR3 length: 13 amino acids. Looked up from germline, CDR1 is MNHEY and CDR2 is SVGAGI. Trimming removed 8 bases from V and 4 bases from J, with 15 bases in between. CDR3: CASHVGGLYEQYF. The CDR3 DNA reads as TGTGCCAGCCACGTTGGTGGTCTTTACGAGCAGTACTTC.

The rearrangement uses TRBV4-3 and TRBJ1-4; 8 bases agree with TRBD1. The germline V gene has CDR1 LGHNA and CDR2 YSLEER. The CDR3 is made up of 17 amino acids. The junction had 13 bases not matched to a gene; V was cut back by 2 bases and J by 8 bases. CDR3 residues: CASSQRPIGQGGEKLFF. DNA of the CDR3: TGCGCCAGCAGCCAACGCCCGATCGGACAGGGTGGCGAAAAACTGTTTTTT.

This sequence joins TRBV30 and TRBJ1-2; no reliable D call. Germline V gene data show CDR1 as GTSNPN and CDR2 as SVGIG (reference sequence). The CDR3 runs to 12 residues. V dropped 2 bases and J dropped 4 bases, with 8 bases sitting between them. In DNA form, the CDR3 reads TGTGCCTGGAGTCTAGGGAGCTATGGCTACACCTTC. It yields the protein CAWSLGSYGYTF.